These 25 T cell receptor beta chains were all obtained from the same sample, sequenced in a study of blood T cell repertoires in COVID-19 (dated by TCRdb to the early 2020s). The library was produced with the immunoSEQ multiplex PCR assay. The immuneACCESS repertoire file appears here via TCRdb, limited to in-frame rearrangements. These files lack a portion of the clones; in checked studies, under half of the deficit traces to unresolved V genes, and the cause of the others is not known. Present in this sample are about 200,000 clones, roughly 82% of which were seen just once. The top ten clonotypes cover roughly 10% of the sample. The sample taken for sequencing was PBMCs or T cells enriched from blood (not recorded which). The receptors stem from a man in his forties who had recovered from COVID-19.

The chain is built from TRBV30 and TRBJ1-5; a possible D gene is TRBD1 (5 bases). Germline CDR1 GTSNPN, CDR2 SVGIG (reference sequence). The V gene lost 1 base and the J gene lost 5 bases, with 12 bases spanning the gap. The length of the CDR3 is 14 residues. The CDR3 loop is CAWSAGRGYQPQHF. In nucleotides, the CDR3 is TGTGCCTGGAGTGCGGGGCGGGGGTATCAGCCCCAGCATTTT.

A single count supports this clone. The chain combines TRBV29-1 with TRBJ1-2; 10 bases map to TRBD1. Germline lookup yields CDR1 SQVTM and CDR2 ANQGSEA. With 4 bases clipped from V and 6 bases from J, the junction kept 8 bases outside the gene matches. CDR3 size: 14 residues. The CDR3 coding sequence is TGCAGCGTTGGCCCTTTCGACAGGGGGCATGGCTACACCTTC. Translating it yields CSVGPFDRGHGYTF.

This clone was picked up a small number of times. The chain couples TRBV4-1 to TRBJ1-1; tentative D call: TRBD1 (5 bases). This CDR3 region has 16 residues. V gave up 3 bases and J gave up 1 base, with 15 bases separating them. Germline loops: CDR1 MGHRA, CDR2 YSYEKL. The chain's CDR3 is CASSQGPGGANTEAFF. DNA for the CDR3: TGCGCCAGCAGCCAGGGACCGGGCGGGGCGAACACTGAAGCTTTCTTT.

This sequence joins TRBV7-2 and TRBJ1-6, with D maybe TRBD1 (6 bases). This CDR3 region has 16 residues. V was cut by 1 base and J by 8 bases, with 15 bases left in between. Germline CDR1 reads SGHTA; CDR2 reads FQGNSA. This CDR3 is CASSLVYRSGDSPLHF. The CDR3 DNA reads TGTGCCAGCAGCTTAGTTTATCGATCAGGGGATTCACCCCTCCACTTT.

V and J are TRBV28 and TRBJ1-1; 7 bases line up with TRBD1. CDR1 and CDR2 from the germline V gene are MDHEN and SYDVKM. The CDR3 sequence is 14 residues long. With 3 bases clipped from V and 3 bases from J, the junction kept 4 bases outside the gene matches. The CDR3 spells CASSFWDRDTEAFF. As DNA, the CDR3 is TGTGCCAGCAGTTTTTGGGACAGAGACACTGAAGCTTTCTTT.

This clone was picked up one time. The chain recombines TRBV4-3 with TRBJ2-2; 8 bases are a match to TRBD2. The CDR3 is made up of 18 amino acids. V shed 0 bases, J shed 2 bases, and the junction held 8 bases outside the gene matches. CDR1 and CDR2 from the germline V gene are LGHNA and YSLEER. CDR3 in amino acids: CASSQEAGRATNTGELFF. In DNA form, the CDR3 reads TGCGCCAGCAGCCAAGAGGCCGGGAGGGCCACCAACACCGGGGAGCTGTTTTTT.

This rearrangement joins TRBV28 to TRBJ1-2; the match to TRBD1 covers 7 bases. Germline V CDR1 and CDR2: MDHEN, SYDVKM. This CDR3 has 14 residues. Trimming took 1 base from V and 3 from J; bases not matched to a gene: 2. The CDR3 DNA reads as TGTGCCAGCAGTTTATCGGGACAGTACTATGGCTACACCTTC. It encodes CASSLSGQYYGYTF.

This clone was recorded once. The chain joins TRBV19 to TRBJ2-1; 13 nucleotides align to TRBD2. Germline V lookup: CDR1 LNHDA, CDR2 SQIVND (reference sequence). V lost 5 bases, J lost 10 bases, and 11 bases stayed unmatched. The CDR3 length is 16 residues. The CDR3 DNA follows: TGTGCCAGTAGTGCCTCCGGGACTAGCGGGAAAAGGGAGCAGTTCTTC. Its translation: CASSASGTSGKREQFF. Full variable domain (missing parts from reference TRBV19 and TRBJ2-1): DGGITQSPKYLFRKEGQNVTLSCEQNLNHDAMYWYRQDPGQGLRLIYYSQIVNDFQKGDIAEGYSVSREKKESFPLTVTSAQKNPTAFYLCASSASGTSGKREQFFGPGTRLTVL.

The chain combines TRBV7-8 with TRBJ1-2; 7 bases align to TRBD1. Trimming took 1 base from V and 5 from J; bases not matched to a gene: 7. Germline V CDR1 and CDR2: SGHVS, FQNEAQ. This CDR3 is built from 15 residues. The CDR3 sequence: CASSLEVTGFYGYTF. In nucleotides, the CDR3 is TGTGCCAGCAGCTTAGAGGTGACAGGGTTTTATGGCTACACCTTC. Together with reference TRBV7-8 and TRBJ1-2, the CDR3 gives the full variable domain: GAGVSQSPRYKVAKRGQDVALRCDPISGHVSLFWYQQALGQGPEFLTYFQNEAQLDKSGLPSDRFFAERPEGSVSTLKIQRTQQEDSAVYLCASSLEVTGFYGYTFGSGTRLTVV.

The rearrangement uses TRBV7-9 and TRBJ2-3, with D maybe TRBD1 (6 bases). CDR3 size: 17 residues. Per the germline V gene, CDR1 is SEHNR and CDR2 is FQNEAQ (reference sequence). V was shortened by 0 bases and J by 6 bases, with 19 bases between the two germline ends. CDR3 residues: CASSLADGGARLDTQYF. The CDR3 DNA reads TGTGCCAGCAGCTTAGCTGATGGGGGCGCCCGCTTGGATACGCAGTATTTT.

This clone came up once. The chain combines TRBV28 with TRBJ2-7; 7 bases line up with TRBD1. Unmatched junction bases numbered 7, after V lost 1 base and J lost 1 base. Germline assignment: CDR1 MDHEN and CDR2 SYDVKM. This CDR3 spans 16 amino acids. The DNA of the CDR3 is TGTGCCAGCAGTTTATCTCCGGGACAGCTTTCCTACGAGCAGTACTTC. It specifies CASSLSPGQLSYEQYF.

This clone showed up just once. The V call is TRBV7-8, the J call TRBJ2-1; weak D call: TRBD2 (7 bases). Germline loops: CDR1 SGHVS, CDR2 FQNEAQ. Trimming stripped 2 bases from V and 5 bases from J, with 13 bases between. The CDR3 length is 15 residues. The CDR3 is CASSLQGTTNNEQFF. CDR3 nucleotides: TGTGCCAGCAGCTTACAGGGGACTACAAACAATGAGCAGTTCTTC.

The table lists this clone with a few counts. V usage is TRBV5-1 and J usage is TRBJ1-1, with 8 bases matching TRBD1. The germline CDR1 and CDR2 sequences are SGHRS and YFSETQ. Unmatched junction bases numbered 9, after V lost 3 bases and J lost 2 bases. The CDR3 contains 16 residues. DNA of the CDR3: TGCGCCAGCAGCTGGAGGGGACAGGCTCTAAACACTGAAGCTTTCTTT. It yields the protein CASSWRGQALNTEAFF.

The rearrangement joins TRBV6-5 to TRBJ2-5; TRBD2 aligns across 9 bases. Germline CDR1 is MNHEY and CDR2 is SVGAGI. Losses at the gene ends were 7 bases for V and 0 bases for J; bases not matched to a gene: 6. CDR3 length: 15 residues. This chain's CDR3 is CASIRTSGYQETQYF. The DNA for the CDR3 is TGTGCCAGCATCAGAACTAGCGGGTACCAAGAGACCCAGTACTTC.

In this sample, this clone turned up a few times. The rearrangement joins TRBV3-1 (or the pseudogene TRBV3-2) to TRBJ2-1; 8 nucleotides match TRBD1. CDR1 and CDR2 from the germline V gene are LGHDT and YNNKEL (reference sequence). V trimming: 8 bases; J trimming: 6 bases; junction bases outside the gene matches: 6. CDR3 length equals 13 residues. For the CDR3, the DNA is TGTGCCAGCCGACAGGGGTTTTTCAATGAGCAGTTCTTC. Its protein product is CASRQGFFNEQFF.

This chain links TRBV30 with TRBJ2-2, with D possibly matching TRBD2 (7 bases). V lost 0 bases and J lost 4, with 15 bases in between. Germline-derived CDR1 and CDR2 are GTSNPN and SVGIG (reference sequence). This CDR3 is built from 16 residues. In DNA form, the CDR3 reads TGTGCCTGGAGTGTACTAGGGGGAGGGCCCACCGGGGAGCTGTTTTTT. It translates to CAWSVLGGGPTGELFF.

This clone showed up just a few times. V gene TRBV6-1 combines with J gene TRBJ2-2; 10 bases line up with TRBD2. CDR1 is MNHNS, CDR2 SASEGT, per germline. This CDR3 spans 17 amino acids. The trim removed 3 bases at V and 0 bases at J, leaving 4 bases unmatched. The CDR3 protein is CASSDPSGSSNTGELFF. The CDR3 DNA follows: TGTGCCAGCAGTGACCCTAGCGGGAGCTCGAACACCGGGGAGCTGTTTTTT.

This clone has only a few counts. The J gene is TRBJ1-6, the V gene TRBV2; the D is unclear. The CDR3 sequence is 15 residues long. V dropped 7 bases and J dropped 10 bases, with 20 bases sitting between them. CDR1 and CDR2 from the germline V gene are SNHLY and FYNNEI. The CDR3 DNA is TGTGCCAGCATCTTAGAGACGGGAGCAAACTCACCCCTCCACTTT. Translated, it gives CASILETGANSPLHF.

J is TRBJ2-1 and V is TRBV19; TRBD2 might be the D (6 bases). The germline CDR1 and CDR2 sequences are LNHDA and SQIVND (reference sequence). The CDR3 runs to 15 residues. Trimming stripped 2 bases from V and 2 bases from J, with 10 bases between. CDR3 nucleotide sequence: TGTGCCAGTAGTATATCGGCGGGACCCTACAATGAGCAGTTCTTC. The encoded protein is CASSISAGPYNEQFF.

The count of this clone is one. CDR3 sequence (DNA): TGTGCCAGCAGCGCCATAGCGGGAGGGGGAGCAGATACGCAGTATTTT. As protein: CASSAIAGGGADTQYF. The chain links TRBV5-6 to TRBJ2-3; 11 positions match TRBD2. Per germline, CDR1 SGHDT and CDR2 YYEEEE. The CDR3 contains 16 residues. The V and J ends lost 4 bases and 4 bases, in that order; junction bases with no gene match: 8.

J is TRBJ1-2 and V is TRBV19; D perhaps matches TRBD1 (6 bases). The ends were cut back, 3 bases at V and 0 bases at J, with 14 bases in the middle. CDR1 LNHDA and CDR2 SQIVND come from the germline V gene (reference sequence). This CDR3 region has 16 residues. The CDR3 sequence: CASSIWTALANYGYTF. The CDR3 DNA sequence: TGTGCCAGTAGTATCTGGACAGCCTTAGCTAACTATGGCTACACCTTC.

The chain joins TRBV7-2 to TRBJ2-6; tentatively, D is TRBD1 (6 bases). The CDR3 consists of 15 residues. CDR1 SGHTA and CDR2 FQGNSA come from the germline V gene. V lost 5 bases to trimming and J lost 1 base, with 9 bases between them. The CDR3 sequence is CASSVQGSGANVLTF. The DNA for the CDR3 is TGTGCCAGCAGCGTACAGGGATCTGGGGCCAACGTCCTGACTTTC.

This clone came up a few times. The J gene is TRBJ2-5, the V gene TRBV27, with TRBD1 matching 9 bases. Germline lookup yields CDR1 MNHEY and CDR2 SMNVEV (reference sequence). V lost 3 bases and J lost 1; bases outside the gene matches: 12. The CDR3 consists of 18 residues. In nucleotides, the CDR3 is TGTGCCAGCAGTTTGAGCTGGGACAGGGCGAGGTCCCAAGAGACCCAGTACTTC. This encodes CASSLSWDRARSQETQYF.

The rearrangement links TRBV7-9 to TRBJ2-6, with D uncertain. Trimming cost V 4 bases and J 0 bases, with 7 bases left between them. This CDR3 contains 15 residues. Germline V gene sequence: CDR1 SEHNR, CDR2 FQNEAQ (reference sequence). In DNA, the CDR3 is TGTGCCAGCAGCTCGGTCCGCTCTGGGGCCAACGTCCTGACTTTC. It is translated as CASSSVRSGANVLTF. The whole variable domain, remainder taken from reference TRBV7-9 and TRBJ2-6, is DTGVSQNPRHKITKRGQNVTFRCDPISEHNRLYWYRQTLGQGPEFLTYFQNEAQLEKSRLLSDRFSAERPKGSFSTLEIQRTEQGDSAMYLCASSSVRSGANVLTFGAGSRLTVL.

V is TRBV28 and J is TRBJ1-2; 7 bases are a match to TRBD1. Losses at the gene ends were 5 bases for V and 1 base for J; bases not matched to a gene: 7. CDR3 length equals 15 residues. Germline V gene sequence: CDR1 MDHEN, CDR2 SYDVKM. The CDR3 DNA sequence: TGTGCCAGCAGTCCCGGGACAGCGAATAACTATGGCTACACCTTC. Its protein is CASSPGTANNYGYTF.